This is a list of T cell receptor beta chains from one sample in a study of blood T cell repertoires in COVID-19. Assay: immunoSEQ multiplex PCR; the TCRdb copy retains only in-frame clones and omits some. The repertoire holds 250,000 or so clones, about 79% seen once, with around 2.4% in the top ten. Sequencing was done on a sample of peripheral blood. These receptors were collected from a man aged 35 to 55 who had recovered from COVID-19. CDR3s include the opening cysteine and the closing phenylalanine or tryptophan. A D gene is named only where the DNA matches it firmly. Clone size, where shown, is once, few, many, or a class for clones that have expanded.

TRBJ1-2 TRBD1 TRBV5-1 . CASSLEGQGRGYTF TGCGCCAGCAGCTTGGAGGGACAGGGTCGGGGCTACACCTTC
TRBJ1-5 TRBD1 TRBV10-2 . CASTPYDPGQGADQPQHF TGCGCCAGTACTCCTTACGATCCGGGACAGGGGGCTGATCAGCCCCAGCATTTT
TRBJ1-1 TRBD1 TRBV19 . CASRDRGDTEAFF TGTGCCAGTAGGGACAGGGGGGACACTGAAGCTTTCTTT
TRBJ2-3 TRBD2 TRBV27 . CASSLGTRPTHTQYF TGTGCCAGCAGTCTAGGGACTAGACCAACTCATACGCAGTATTTT
TRBJ1-1 TRBD1 TRBV5-1 few CASSFGTGLGPEAFF TGCGCCAGCAGCTTCGGGACAGGTTTAGGACCTGAAGCTTTCTTT
TRBJ1-6 TRBD1 TRBV7-9 . CASSLISGTGNSPLHF TGTGCCAGCAGCTTAATTTCCGGGACAGGGAATTCACCCCTCCACTTT
TRBJ2-7 . TRBV5-1 . CASSSSGVVGSYEQYF TGCGCCAGCAGCTCCTCGGGGGTAGTCGGCTCCTACGAGCAGTACTTC
TRBJ1-1 . TRBV14 . CASSLLGDTEAFF TGTGCCAGCAGCCTCCTGGGAGACACTGAAGCTTTCTTT
TRBJ2-7 . TRBV10-3 . CAIRGGDTVDEQYF TGTGCCATCAGGGGAGGGGACACCGTAGACGAGCAGTACTTC
TRBJ2-5 TRBD1 TRBV27 . CASSWDREDSQYF TGTGCCAGCAGTTGGGACAGAGAAGATAGCCAGTACTTC
TRBJ2-7 TRBD1 TRBV27 . CASSGGTGLASEQYF TGTGCCAGCAGTGGGGGGACAGGGTTGGCCTCCGAGCAGTACTTC
TRBJ1-1 . TRBV19 . CASSISGVATEAFF TGTGCCAGTAGTATTTCCGGGGTGGCCACTGAAGCTTTCTTT
TRBJ2-7 TRBD2 TRBV19 . CASRRGGEQYF TGTGCCAGTCGGCGGGGGGGCGAGCAGTACTTC
TRBJ1-2 TRBD1 TRBV30 . CAWGGTGPLGDGYTF TGTGCCTGGGGTGGGACAGGGCCTTTAGGGGATGGCTACACCTTC
TRBJ2-7 TRBD1 TRBV30 few CAWSGLPGQGTYEQYF TGTGCCTGGAGTGGCCTTCCGGGACAGGGGACCTACGAGCAGTACTTC
TRBJ2-1 TRBD2 TRBV7-9 . CASSRSGSSHSYNEQFF TGTGCCAGCAGTCGTAGCGGGAGCTCGCACTCCTACAATGAGCAGTTCTTC
TRBJ2-7 . TRBV3-1/TRBV3-2 . CASSQDRVSYEQYF TGTGCCAGCAGCCAAGACAGGGTGAGCTACGAGCAGTACTTC
TRBJ1-6 TRBD1 TRBV27 . CASSAGGTRLINSPLHF TGTGCCAGCAGTGCAGGGGGAACAAGGTTAATTAATTCACCCCTCCACTTT
TRBJ2-1 . TRBV21-1 . CASPTGGAYNEQFF TGTGCCAGCCCTACAGGGGGCGCCTACAATGAGCAGTTCTTC
TRBJ2-2 . TRBV19 . CASSIPLAGDYANTGELFF TGTGCCAGTAGTATACCCCTGGCAGGGGACTACGCGAACACCGGGGAGCTGTTTTTT
TRBJ2-2 . TRBV18 . CASSLAGMTAGELFF TGTGCCAGCTCACTGGCGGGAATGACCGCCGGGGAGCTGTTTTTT
TRBJ1-1 . TRBV11-2 . CASSPARGGAAEAFF TGTGCCAGCAGCCCCGCCCGGGGGGGGGCGGCTGAAGCTTTCTTT
TRBJ2-2 TRBD1 TRBV19 . CASRKDRDGSGELFF TGTGCCAGTAGAAAGGACAGGGATGGATCCGGGGAGCTGTTTTTT
TRBJ1-1 . TRBV30 . CAWRSGTSMNTEAFF TGTGCCTGGAGAAGCGGAACCTCTATGAACACTGAAGCTTTCTTT
TRBJ2-7 . TRBV21-1 . CASLSGLHSVRNSGSPTYEQYF TGTGCCAGCTTAAGTGGGCTGCACTCCGTAAGAAATAGCGGGAGCCCGACGTACGAGCAGTACTTC
TRBJ2-7 . TRBV5-6 once CASSAGQSSYEQYF TGTGCCAGCAGCGCCGGACAGTCCTCCTACGAGCAGTACTTC
TRBJ2-6 TRBD1 TRBV19 . CASSIRDRGLSGANVLTF TGTGCCAGTAGTATAAGGGACAGGGGGCTGTCTGGGGCCAACGTCCTGACTTTC
TRBJ2-1 . TRBV2 once CASGAGYDNEQFF TGTGCCAGCGGCGCAGGGTACGATAATGAGCAGTTCTTC
TRBJ1-3 TRBD1 TRBV5-1 few CASSLGDRKTGINTIYF TGCGCCAGCAGCTTGGGCGACCGTAAGACAGGGATAAACACCATATATTTT
TRBJ2-7 . TRBV11-2 . CASSPRLWADSYEQYF TGTGCCAGCAGCCCCCGCTTGTGGGCTGACTCCTACGAGCAGTACTTC